The T cell receptor (beta chain) described here comes from a study of cytomegalovirus exposure and HLA in healthy donors. Germline assignment: CDR1 SEHNR and CDR2 FQNEAQ (reference sequence). The V end was cut by 6 bases, the J end by 8 bases, with 8 bases between. The CDR3 runs to 11 residues. This table comes from immunoSEQ multiplex PCR, and its TCRdb copy is limited to in-frame clones, with some not included. The sample yields 250,000 to 400,000 clones, 88% seen once. Study findings and constraints: Per published reports, the classifier diagnosed cytomegalovirus status with high specificity and sensitivity. The investigators catalogued under 200 TCR beta chains as cytomegalovirus-associated.

This clone was seen more than once but under ten times. Its antigen is not identified. The V and J genes are TRBV7-9 and TRBJ2-1; no clear D. The TCR sequence derives from a man younger than 40 in good health and CMV-seronegative. The specimen sequenced was PBMCs. The DNA for the CDR3 is TGTGCCAGCAGATCGGTGGATGAGCAGTTCTTC. It yields the protein CASRSVDEQFF.